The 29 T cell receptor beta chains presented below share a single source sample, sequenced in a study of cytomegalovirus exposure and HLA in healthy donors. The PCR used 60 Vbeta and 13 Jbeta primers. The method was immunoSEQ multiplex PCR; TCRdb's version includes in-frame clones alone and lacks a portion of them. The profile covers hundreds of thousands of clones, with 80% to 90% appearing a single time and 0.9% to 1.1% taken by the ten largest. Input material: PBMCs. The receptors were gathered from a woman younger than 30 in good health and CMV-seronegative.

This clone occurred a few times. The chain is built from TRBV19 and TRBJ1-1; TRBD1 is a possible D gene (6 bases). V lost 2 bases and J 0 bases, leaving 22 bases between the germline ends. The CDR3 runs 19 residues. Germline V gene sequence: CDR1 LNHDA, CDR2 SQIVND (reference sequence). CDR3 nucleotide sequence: TGTGCCAGTAGTATAACAACAGGGATTACGGAAATAATGAACACTGAAGCTTTCTTT. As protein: CASSITTGITEIMNTEAFF.

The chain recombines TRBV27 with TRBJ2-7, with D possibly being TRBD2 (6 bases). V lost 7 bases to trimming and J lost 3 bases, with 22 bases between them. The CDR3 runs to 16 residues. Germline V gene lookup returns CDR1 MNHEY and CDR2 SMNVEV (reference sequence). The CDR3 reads CASTNLGSRSSYEQYF. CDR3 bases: TGTGCCAGCACCAACCTCGGGAGCAGAAGCAGCTACGAGCAGTACTTC.

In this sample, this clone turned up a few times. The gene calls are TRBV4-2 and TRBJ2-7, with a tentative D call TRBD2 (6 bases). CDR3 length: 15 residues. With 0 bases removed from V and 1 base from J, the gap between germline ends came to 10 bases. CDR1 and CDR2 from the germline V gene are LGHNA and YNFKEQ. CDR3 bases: TGTGCCAGCAGCCAAGATCTCGGGAGATCCTACGAGCAGTACTTC. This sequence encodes CASSQDLGRSYEQYF.

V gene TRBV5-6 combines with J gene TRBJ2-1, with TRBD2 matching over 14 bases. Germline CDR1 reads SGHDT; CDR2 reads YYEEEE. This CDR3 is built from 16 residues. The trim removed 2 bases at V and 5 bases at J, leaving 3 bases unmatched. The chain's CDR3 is CASSLRTSGGHNEQFF. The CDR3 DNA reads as TGTGCCAGCAGCTTAAGGACTAGCGGGGGGCACAATGAGCAGTTCTTC.

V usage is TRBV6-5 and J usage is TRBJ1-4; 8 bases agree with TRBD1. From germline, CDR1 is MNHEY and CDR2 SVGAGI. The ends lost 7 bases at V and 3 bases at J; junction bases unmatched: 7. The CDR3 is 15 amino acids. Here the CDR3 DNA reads TGTGCCAGCACCACTCAGGGGGCTTCTAATGAAAAACTGTTTTTT. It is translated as CASTTQGASNEKLFF.

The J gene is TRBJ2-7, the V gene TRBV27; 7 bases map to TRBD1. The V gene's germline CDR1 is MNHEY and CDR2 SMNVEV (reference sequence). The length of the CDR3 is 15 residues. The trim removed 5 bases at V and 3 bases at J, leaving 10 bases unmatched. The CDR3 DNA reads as TGTGCCAGCAGTCCTAGACAGGGTTTAATCTACGAGCAGTACTTC. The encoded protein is CASSPRQGLIYEQYF.

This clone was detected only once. Here the CDR3 reads CASSFSSSGVYEQYF. The CDR3 coding sequence is TGTGCCAGCAGCTTTTCTTCGAGCGGGGTCTACGAGCAGTACTTC. The chain uses TRBV11-2 and TRBJ2-7; 7 nucleotides agree with TRBD2. The V and J ends lost 3 bases and 3 bases, in that order; junction bases with no gene match: 8. CDR3 length equals 15 residues. The germline V gene has CDR1 SGHAT and CDR2 FQNNGV. The full variable domain, in which reference TRBV11-2 and TRBJ2-7 provide the parts outside the CDR3, is EAGVAQSPRYKIIEKRQSVAFWCNPISGHATLYWYQQILGQGPKLLIQFQNNGVVDDSQLPKDRFSAERLKGVDSTLKIQPAKLEDSAVYLCASSFSSSGVYEQYFGPGTRLTVT.

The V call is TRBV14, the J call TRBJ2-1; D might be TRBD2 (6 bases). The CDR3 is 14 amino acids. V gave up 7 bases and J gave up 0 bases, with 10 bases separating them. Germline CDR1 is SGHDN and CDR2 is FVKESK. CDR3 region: CASKGLSSYNEQFF. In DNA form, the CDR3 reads TGTGCCAGCAAGGGACTCAGCTCCTACAATGAGCAGTTCTTC.

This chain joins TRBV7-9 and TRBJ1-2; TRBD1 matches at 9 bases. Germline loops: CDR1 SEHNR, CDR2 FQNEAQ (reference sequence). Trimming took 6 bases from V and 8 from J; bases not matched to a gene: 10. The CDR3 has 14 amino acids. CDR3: CASRPSGQGIGYTF. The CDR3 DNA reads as TGTGCCAGCAGACCTTCGGGACAGGGTATCGGCTACACCTTC. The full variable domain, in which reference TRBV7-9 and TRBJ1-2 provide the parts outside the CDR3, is DTGVSQNPRHKITKRGQNVTFRCDPISEHNRLYWYRQTLGQGPEFLTYFQNEAQLEKSRLLSDRFSAERPKGSFSTLEIQRTEQGDSAMYLCASRPSGQGIGYTFGSGTRLTVV.

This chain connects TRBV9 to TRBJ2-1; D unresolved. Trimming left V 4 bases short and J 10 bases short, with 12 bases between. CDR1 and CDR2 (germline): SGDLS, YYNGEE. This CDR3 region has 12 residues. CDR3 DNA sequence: TGTGCCAGCAGCTCCCCCGAACGGGAGCAGTTCTTC. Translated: CASSSPEREQFF. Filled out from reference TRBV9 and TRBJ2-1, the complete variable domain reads DSGVTQTPKHLITATGQRVTLRCSPRSGDLSVYWYQQSLDQGLQFLIQYYNGEERAKGNILERFSAQQFPDLHSELNLSSLELGDSALYFCASSSPEREQFFGPGTRLTVL.

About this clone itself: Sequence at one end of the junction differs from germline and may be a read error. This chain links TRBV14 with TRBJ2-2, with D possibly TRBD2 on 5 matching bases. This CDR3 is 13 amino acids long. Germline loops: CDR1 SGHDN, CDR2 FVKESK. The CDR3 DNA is TGTGCTAGCAGCGGCTTGAACACCGGGGAGCTGTTTTTT. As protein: CASSGLNTGELFF.

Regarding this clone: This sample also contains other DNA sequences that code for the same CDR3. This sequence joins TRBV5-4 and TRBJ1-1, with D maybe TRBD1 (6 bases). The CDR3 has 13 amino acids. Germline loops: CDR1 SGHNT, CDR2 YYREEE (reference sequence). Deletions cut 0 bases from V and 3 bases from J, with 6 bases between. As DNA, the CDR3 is TGTGCCAGCAGCTTGGACAGGGACACTGAAGCTTTCTTT. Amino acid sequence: CASSLDRDTEAFF.

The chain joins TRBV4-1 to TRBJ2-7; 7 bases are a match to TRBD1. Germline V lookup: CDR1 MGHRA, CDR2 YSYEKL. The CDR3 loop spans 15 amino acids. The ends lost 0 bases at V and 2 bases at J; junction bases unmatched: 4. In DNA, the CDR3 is TGCGCCAGCAGCCAAGAGCCGGACAGGACCTACGAGCAGTACTTC. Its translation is CASSQEPDRTYEQYF.

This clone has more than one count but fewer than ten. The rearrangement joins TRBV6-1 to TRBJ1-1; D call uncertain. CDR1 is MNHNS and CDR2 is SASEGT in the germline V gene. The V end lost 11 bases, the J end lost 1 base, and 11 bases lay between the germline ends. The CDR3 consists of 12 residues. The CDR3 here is CAAAPQNTEAFF. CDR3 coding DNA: TGTGCCGCCGCGCCCCAGAACACTGAAGCTTTCTTT.

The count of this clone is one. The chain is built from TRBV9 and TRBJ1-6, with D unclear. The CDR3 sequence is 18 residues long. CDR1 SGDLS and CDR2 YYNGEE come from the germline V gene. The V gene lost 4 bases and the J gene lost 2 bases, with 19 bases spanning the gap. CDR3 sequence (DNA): TGTGCCAGCAGCAGAGTCTCCGGGGTCCCTGCCTATAATTCACCCCTCCACTTT. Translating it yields CASSRVSGVPAYNSPLHF.

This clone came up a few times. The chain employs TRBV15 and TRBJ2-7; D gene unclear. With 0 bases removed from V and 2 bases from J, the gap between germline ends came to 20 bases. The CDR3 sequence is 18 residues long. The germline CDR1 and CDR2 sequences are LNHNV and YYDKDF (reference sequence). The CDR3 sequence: CATSRDPLLRLPPYEQYF. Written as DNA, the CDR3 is TGTGCCACCAGCAGAGATCCCTTACTACGGCTCCCCCCCTACGAGCAGTACTTC.

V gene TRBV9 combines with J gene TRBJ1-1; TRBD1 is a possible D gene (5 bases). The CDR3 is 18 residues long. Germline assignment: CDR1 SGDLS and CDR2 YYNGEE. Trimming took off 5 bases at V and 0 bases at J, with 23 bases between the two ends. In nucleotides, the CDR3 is TGTGCCAGCAGACTTGACCTGACGGGGGGTGGGGTGAACACTGAAGCTTTCTTT. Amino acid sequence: CASRLDLTGGGVNTEAFF.

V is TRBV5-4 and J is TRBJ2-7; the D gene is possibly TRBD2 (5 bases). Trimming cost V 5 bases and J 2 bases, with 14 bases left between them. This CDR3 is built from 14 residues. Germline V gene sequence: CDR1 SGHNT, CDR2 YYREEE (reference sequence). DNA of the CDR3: TGTGCCAGCAGTGAAGCGGTCCCCCCCTACGAGCAGTACTTC. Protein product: CASSEAVPPYEQYF.

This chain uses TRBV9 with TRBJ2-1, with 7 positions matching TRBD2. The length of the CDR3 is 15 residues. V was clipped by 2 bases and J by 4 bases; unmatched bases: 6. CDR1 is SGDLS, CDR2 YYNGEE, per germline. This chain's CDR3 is CASSVSGQLYNEQFF. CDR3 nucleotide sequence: TGTGCCAGCAGCGTTAGCGGGCAATTATACAATGAGCAGTTCTTC.

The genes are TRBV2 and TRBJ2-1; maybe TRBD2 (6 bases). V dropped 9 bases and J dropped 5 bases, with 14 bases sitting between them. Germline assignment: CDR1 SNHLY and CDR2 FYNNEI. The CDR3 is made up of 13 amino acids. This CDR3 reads CASSAGPDNEQFF. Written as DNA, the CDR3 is TGTGCCAGTTCTGCGGGACCCGACAATGAGCAGTTCTTC.

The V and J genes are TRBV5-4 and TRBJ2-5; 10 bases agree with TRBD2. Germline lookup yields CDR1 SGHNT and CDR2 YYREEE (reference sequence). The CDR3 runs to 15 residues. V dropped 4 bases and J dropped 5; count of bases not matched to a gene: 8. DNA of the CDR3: TGTGCCAGCAGCGGGAGCGGGGGGGCCGGCGAGACCCAGTACTTC. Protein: CASSGSGGAGETQYF.

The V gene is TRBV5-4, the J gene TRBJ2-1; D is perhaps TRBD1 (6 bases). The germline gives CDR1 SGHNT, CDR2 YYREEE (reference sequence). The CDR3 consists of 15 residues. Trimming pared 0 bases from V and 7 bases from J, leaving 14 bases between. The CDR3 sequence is CASSLDGGRGNEQFF. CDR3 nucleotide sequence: TGTGCCAGCAGCTTGGATGGCGGTAGGGGGAATGAGCAGTTCTTC.

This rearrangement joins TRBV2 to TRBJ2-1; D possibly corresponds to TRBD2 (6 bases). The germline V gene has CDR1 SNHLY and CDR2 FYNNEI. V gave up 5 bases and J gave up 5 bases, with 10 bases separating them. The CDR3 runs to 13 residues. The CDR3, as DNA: TGTGCCAGCAGTCTCGAGCGGGACAATGAGCAGTTCTTC. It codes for CASSLERDNEQFF.

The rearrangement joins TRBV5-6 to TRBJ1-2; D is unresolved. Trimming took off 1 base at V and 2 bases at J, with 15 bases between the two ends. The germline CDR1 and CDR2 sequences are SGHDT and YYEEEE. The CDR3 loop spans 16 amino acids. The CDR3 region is CASSLKFLAVNYGYTF. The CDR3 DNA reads TGTGCCAGCAGCTTGAAGTTTCTGGCAGTAAACTATGGCTACACCTTC.

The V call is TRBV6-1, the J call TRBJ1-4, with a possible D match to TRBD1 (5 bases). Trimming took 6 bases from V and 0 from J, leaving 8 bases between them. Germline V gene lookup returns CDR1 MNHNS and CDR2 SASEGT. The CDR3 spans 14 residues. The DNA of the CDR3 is TGTGCCAGCAGGACAGCCGCAACTAATGAAAAACTGTTTTTT. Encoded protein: CASRTAATNEKLFF.

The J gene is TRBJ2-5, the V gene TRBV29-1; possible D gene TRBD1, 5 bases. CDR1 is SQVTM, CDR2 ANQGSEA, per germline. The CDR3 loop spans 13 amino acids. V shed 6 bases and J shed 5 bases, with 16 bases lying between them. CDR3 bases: TGCAGCGTATACTGGCAGGGTCAGGAGACCCAGTACTTC. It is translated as CSVYWQGQETQYF.

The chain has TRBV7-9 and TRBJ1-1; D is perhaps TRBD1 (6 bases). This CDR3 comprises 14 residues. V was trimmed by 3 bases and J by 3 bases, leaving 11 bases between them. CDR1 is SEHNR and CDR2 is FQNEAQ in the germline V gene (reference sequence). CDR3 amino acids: CASSFHDRYTEAFF. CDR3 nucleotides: TGTGCCAGCAGCTTCCACGACAGGTACACTGAAGCTTTCTTT. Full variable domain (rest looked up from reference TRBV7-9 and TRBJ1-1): DTGVSQNPRHKITKRGQNVTFRCDPISEHNRLYWYRQTLGQGPEFLTYFQNEAQLEKSRLLSDRFSAERPKGSFSTLEIQRTEQGDSAMYLCASSFHDRYTEAFFGQGTRLTVV.

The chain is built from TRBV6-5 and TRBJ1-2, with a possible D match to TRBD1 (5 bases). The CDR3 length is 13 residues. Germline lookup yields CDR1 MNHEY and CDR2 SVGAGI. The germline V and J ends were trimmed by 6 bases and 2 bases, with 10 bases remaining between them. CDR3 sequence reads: CASRAQGNYGYTF. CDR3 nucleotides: TGTGCCAGCAGAGCGCAGGGAAACTATGGCTACACCTTC.

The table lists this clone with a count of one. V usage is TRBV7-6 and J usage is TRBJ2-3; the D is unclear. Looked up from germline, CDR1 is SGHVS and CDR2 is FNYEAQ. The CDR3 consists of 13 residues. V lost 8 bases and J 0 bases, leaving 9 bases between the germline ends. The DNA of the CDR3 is TGTGCCAGCTTGTCCCCTAGCACAGATACGCAGTATTTT. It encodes CASLSPSTDTQYF.